Sequencing of this T cell receptor beta chain was carried out in a study of shared clonotypes between healthy human individuals. The protocol was immunoSEQ multiplex PCR, while the TCRdb copy is restricted to in-frame clones and leaves out a portion. Of millions of clones in the sample, around 90% were seen once. After removal of 0 bases from V and 6 bases from J, the junction contained 2 bases not matched to a gene. This CDR3 is 15 amino acids long. Germline V gene sequence: CDR1 MNHNS, CDR2 SASEGT. This TCR derives from a man aged 18 to 29 in good health. J is TRBJ1-6 and V is TRBV6-1, with 7 bases matching TRBD1. The sequencing input was naive CD4+ T cells sorted from blood. Subset indicated: CD45RA+ positively selected. For the CDR3, the DNA is TGTGCCAGCAGTGAAGCCGGGACAGTTAATTCACCCCTCCACTTT. Its protein is CASSEAGTVNSPLHF.